This T cell receptor (beta chain) originates from a study of OX40 agonist ivuxolimab in advanced cancers. Overall study: Ivuxolimab, which is an agonistic anti-OX40 (CD134) antibody, was administered to the patients. Having had anti-PD-1, anti-PD-L1 or anti-CTLA-4 therapy before was allowed, and approximately 40% had some. Overall study findings and caveats: Researchers did not determine the expanded peripheral T cells' antigen specificity. Dosing at 0.1 to 3.0 mg/kg was accompanied by clonal expansion of CD4+ and CD8+ blood T cells by week 6.

From germline, CDR1 is MNHEY and CDR2 SVGAGI. With V trimmed by 4 bases and J by 1 base, 4 bases remained unmatched. The CDR3 length is 15 residues. Comments on this clone: Its antigen is undetermined.

The table came from immunoSEQ multiplex PCR; TCRdb's copy has only in-frame clones and leaves some out. The sample lists around 100,000 clones, 86% seen once, with more than 5% in the top ten. The sequenced sample was CD4+ or CD8+ T cells sorted from blood, obtained in a trial of the OX40 agonist ivuxolimab. This TCR was recovered from an adult with an advanced solid tumor such as melanoma, head and neck, liver or kidney cancer. V and J are TRBV6-5 and TRBJ1-3; 7 nucleotides match TRBD1. The DNA of the CDR3 is TGTGCCAGCAGTTCCTACAGGGGATCTGGAAACACCATATATTTT. It codes for CASSSYRGSGNTIYF.